This T cell receptor (beta chain) originates from a study of shared clonotypes between healthy human individuals. Losses at the gene ends were 3 bases for V and 1 base for J; bases not matched to a gene: 2. Germline CDR1 is KGHSH and CDR2 is LQKENI. The length of the CDR3 is 15 residues. CD45RO+ cells joined CCR7-negative CD45RA+ TemRA cells to form CD8 memory. Sequencing was performed with immunoSEQ multiplex PCR; in TCRdb, only in-frame clones are kept and a portion is missing. The table has some 380,000 clones, about 96% seen once. The chain has TRBV18 and TRBJ2-1; 8 bases match TRBD1. This TCR was sampled from a man aged 25 to 45 in good health. Sequencing was carried out using memory CD8+ T cells sorted from blood. Specified subset: CD45RO+ cells pooled with CCR7-negative TemRA cells. CDR3 sequence: CASSPDRGSYNEQFF. The CDR3 DNA reads as TGTGCCAGCTCACCCGACAGGGGTTCCTACAATGAGCAGTTCTTC.